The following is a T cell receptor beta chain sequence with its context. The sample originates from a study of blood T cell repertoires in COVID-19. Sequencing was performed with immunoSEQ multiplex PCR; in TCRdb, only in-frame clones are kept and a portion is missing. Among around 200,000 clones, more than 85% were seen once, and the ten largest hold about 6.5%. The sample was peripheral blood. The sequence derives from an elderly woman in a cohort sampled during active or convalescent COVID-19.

CDR3 nucleotides: TGCGCCAGCAGTGAGCCTAGCGGGAGGGGATCTAACGAGCAGTACGTC. It specifies CASSEPSGRGSNEQYV. This sequence joins TRBV10-1 and TRBJ2-7; TRBD2 matches 12 bases. The CDR3 length is 16 residues. CDR1 and CDR2 from the germline V gene are WNHNN and SYGVQD (reference sequence). After removal of 2 bases from V and 5 bases from J, the junction contained 7 bases not matched to a gene.